What follows is one T cell receptor (beta chain) and its context. The data originate from a study of T cells after somatic rescue of genetic block. Assay used: immunoSEQ multiplex PCR; TCRdb lists only in-frame clones, some missing. The repertoire has approximately 10,000 clones, 71% of them found once; the top ten carry about 12%. Germline CDR1 is MGHDK and CDR2 is SYGVNS. This CDR3 is 13 amino acids long. V gave up 4 bases and J gave up 2 bases, with 8 bases separating them. The rearrangement joins TRBV25-1 to TRBJ1-2; weak D call: TRBD1 (6 bases). This receptor was taken from a boy younger than 18. Sequencing was performed on peripheral blood mononuclear cells (PBMCs). The DNA of the CDR3 is TGTGCCAGCAGTGGTCAGGGGAACTATGGCTACACCTTC. It yields the protein CASSGQGNYGYTF.